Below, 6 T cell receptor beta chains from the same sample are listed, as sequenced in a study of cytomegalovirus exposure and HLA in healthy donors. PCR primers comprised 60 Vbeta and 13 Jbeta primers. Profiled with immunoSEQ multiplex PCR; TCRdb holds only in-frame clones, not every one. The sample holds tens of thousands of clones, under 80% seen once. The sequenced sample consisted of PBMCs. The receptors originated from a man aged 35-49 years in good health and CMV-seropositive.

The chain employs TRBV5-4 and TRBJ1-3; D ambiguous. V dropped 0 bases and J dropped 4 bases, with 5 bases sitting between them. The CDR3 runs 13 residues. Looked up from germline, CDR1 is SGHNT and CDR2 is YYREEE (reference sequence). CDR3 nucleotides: TGTGCCAGCAGCTTGGCCGGGGGAAACACCATATATTTT. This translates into CASSLAGGNTIYF.

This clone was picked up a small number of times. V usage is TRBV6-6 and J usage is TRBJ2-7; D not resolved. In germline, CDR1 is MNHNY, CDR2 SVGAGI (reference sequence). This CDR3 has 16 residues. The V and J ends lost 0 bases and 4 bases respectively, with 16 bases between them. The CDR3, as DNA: TGTGCCAGCAGTTACTCGAGTCCCGGGTACGGGTACGAGCAGTACTTC. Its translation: CASSYSSPGYGYEQYF.

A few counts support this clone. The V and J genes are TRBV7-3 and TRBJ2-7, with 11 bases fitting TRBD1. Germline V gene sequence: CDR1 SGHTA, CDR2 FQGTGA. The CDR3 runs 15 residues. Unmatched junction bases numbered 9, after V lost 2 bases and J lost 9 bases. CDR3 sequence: CASSLDRDRGSGQYF. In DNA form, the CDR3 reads TGTGCCAGCAGCTTAGACCGGGACAGGGGGTCGGGGCAGTACTTC.

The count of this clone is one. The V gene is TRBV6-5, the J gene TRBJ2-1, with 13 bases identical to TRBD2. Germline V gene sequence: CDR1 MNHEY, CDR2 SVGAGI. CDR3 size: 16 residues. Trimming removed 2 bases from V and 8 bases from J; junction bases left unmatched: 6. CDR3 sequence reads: CASSYAGTSGTDEQFF. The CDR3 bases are TGTGCCAGCAGTTACGCCGGGACTAGCGGGACCGATGAGCAGTTCTTC.

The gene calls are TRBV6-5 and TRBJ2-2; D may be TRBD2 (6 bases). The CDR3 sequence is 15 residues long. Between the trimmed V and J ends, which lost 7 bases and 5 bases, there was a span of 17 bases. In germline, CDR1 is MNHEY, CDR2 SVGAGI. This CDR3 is CASTRGSFGTGELFF. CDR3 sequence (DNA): TGTGCCAGCACCCGGGGGAGCTTTGGAACCGGGGAGCTGTTTTTT.

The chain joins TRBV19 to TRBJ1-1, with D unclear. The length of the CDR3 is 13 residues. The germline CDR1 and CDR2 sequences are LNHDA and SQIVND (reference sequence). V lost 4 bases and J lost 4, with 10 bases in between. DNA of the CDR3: TGTGCCAGTAGTACCGGGGTGGCCACTGAAGCTTTCTTT. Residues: CASSTGVATEAFF.